A selection of T cell receptor beta chains follows, all from one sample in a study of cytomegalovirus exposure and HLA in healthy donors. Generated by immunoSEQ multiplex PCR, the TCRdb table keeps only in-frame clones and is missing some. The sample lists hundreds of thousands of clones, roughly 70% occurring once. Material: PBMCs. The source is a female donor in good health and CMV-seronegative. Each CDR3 is given with its conserved first and last residue. D genes are given only for firm matches. Only part of the rows carry a size: once, few, many, or a class if the clone is expanded.

CDR3 DNA: TGTGCCAGCAGCTCAATAGCGGGAGCCTTAGATACGCAGTATTTT
CDR3 protein: CASSSIAGALDTQYF
D gene: TRBD2
J gene: TRBJ2-3
V gene: TRBV7-9
clone size: .

CDR3 DNA: TGTGCCAGCAGTTCAACATTTAGCGGGACGGATACGCAGTATTTT
CDR3 protein: CASSSTFSGTDTQYF
D gene: TRBD2
J gene: TRBJ2-3
V gene: TRBV27
clone size: .

CDR3 DNA: TGTGCCAGCAGTTCGATGTCGGGGACAGGGCCCTACAATGAGCAGTTCTTC
CDR3 protein: CASSSMSGTGPYNEQFF
D gene: TRBD1
J gene: TRBJ2-1
V gene: TRBV27
clone size: once

CDR3 DNA: TGTGCCAGCAGTGAAGTGCAGGGTCCCCACTTC
CDR3 protein: CASSEVQGPHF
D gene: .
J gene: TRBJ2-7
V gene: TRBV2
clone size: .

CDR3 DNA: TGTGCCAGCAGCCGGATAGGGCAGGGCCACGGAGGGGCTTTCTTT
CDR3 protein: CASSRIGQGHGGAFF
D gene: .
J gene: TRBJ1-1
V gene: TRBV7-6
clone size: once

CDR3 DNA: TGTGCCACGAGGGCTGGACAGTCCTACAATGAGCAGTTCTTC
CDR3 protein: CATRAGQSYNEQFF
D gene: .
J gene: TRBJ2-1
V gene: TRBV2
clone size: .

CDR3 DNA: TGTGCCAGCAGCGGGGGTCGGACAGGGGGCGCTGAAGCTTTCTTT
CDR3 protein: CASSGGRTGGAEAFF
D gene: TRBD1
J gene: TRBJ1-1
V gene: TRBV28
clone size: .

CDR3 DNA: TGTGCCAGCAGCGAGGGAGAACAGGGGTCTCCTCTCTCCTACAATGAGCAGTTCTTC
CDR3 protein: CASSEGEQGSPLSYNEQFF
D gene: TRBD1
J gene: TRBJ2-1
V gene: TRBV9
clone size: .

CDR3 DNA: TGTGCCACCGCGACTAGCGACAACACCGGGGAGCTGTTTTTT
CDR3 protein: CATATSDNTGELFF
D gene: TRBD2
J gene: TRBJ2-2
V gene: TRBV10-3
clone size: once

CDR3 DNA: TGTGCCAGCAGCTTAGGCCCTATGCAGTATTTT
CDR3 protein: CASSLGPMQYF
D gene: .
J gene: TRBJ2-3
V gene: TRBV11-3
clone size: .

CDR3 DNA: TGCGCCAGCAGTATCTTGTTCACAGATACGCAGTATTTT
CDR3 protein: CASSILFTDTQYF
D gene: .
J gene: TRBJ2-3
V gene: TRBV5-1
clone size: .

CDR3 DNA: TGTGCCAGCAGCCCCATCGACAGAAACTATGGCTACACCTTC
CDR3 protein: CASSPIDRNYGYTF
D gene: .
J gene: TRBJ1-2
V gene: TRBV14
clone size: few

CDR3 DNA: TGTGCCAGCAGCTTGGGAGCCGGAACTAGCTACGAGCAGTACTTC
CDR3 protein: CASSLGAGTSYEQYF
D gene: .
J gene: TRBJ2-7
V gene: TRBV7-9
clone size: .

CDR3 DNA: TGTGCCAGCAGTTACTCTACTAACTATGGCTACACCTTC
CDR3 protein: CASSYSTNYGYTF
D gene: .
J gene: TRBJ1-2
V gene: TRBV6-5
clone size: few

CDR3 DNA: TGTGCCAGCAGTGATTTGGCGGACAGGGGTCAGCCCCAGCATTTT
CDR3 protein: CASSDLADRGQPQHF
D gene: TRBD1
J gene: TRBJ1-5
V gene: TRBV2
clone size: .

CDR3 DNA: TGCGCCAGCAGCAGGACTAGCGGGACTTCCTACGAGCAGTACTTC
CDR3 protein: CASSRTSGTSYEQYF
D gene: TRBD2
J gene: TRBJ2-7
V gene: TRBV5-1
clone size: .

CDR3 DNA: TGTGCCAGCAGCTCGCGCGAGGCAGTCGGCAATGAGCAGTTCTTC
CDR3 protein: CASSSREAVGNEQFF
D gene: .
J gene: TRBJ2-1
V gene: TRBV9
clone size: .

CDR3 DNA: TGTGCCAGCAGCCTGTGGGAGGGCCCTTACAATGAGCAGTTCTTC
CDR3 protein: CASSLWEGPYNEQFF
D gene: TRBD2
J gene: TRBJ2-1
V gene: TRBV5-6
clone size: .

CDR3 DNA: TGTGCCAGCTTCCGGGAACGGTGGGCTTTCTTT
CDR3 protein: CASFRERWAFF
D gene: .
J gene: TRBJ1-1
V gene: TRBV28
clone size: .

CDR3 DNA: TGCGCCAGCAGCTTGGTTGCAGGCTCCTACAATGAGCAGTTCTTC
CDR3 protein: CASSLVAGSYNEQFF
D gene: .
J gene: TRBJ2-1
V gene: TRBV5-1
clone size: .

CDR3 DNA: TGCGCCAGCAGCCCGGATGGGGGGGTAGGTCAGCCCCAGCATTTT
CDR3 protein: CASSPDGGVGQPQHF
D gene: .
J gene: TRBJ1-5
V gene: TRBV5-1
clone size: few

CDR3 DNA: TGCGCCAGCAGCTTGGCGGCAGGGGGCGAGCAGTACTTC
CDR3 protein: CASSLAAGGEQYF
D gene: TRBD1
J gene: TRBJ2-7
V gene: TRBV5-1
clone size: .

CDR3 DNA: TGCGCCAGCAGCTTGGGGACAGAGTTTTATGAGCAGTTCTTC
CDR3 protein: CASSLGTEFYEQFF
D gene: .
J gene: TRBJ2-1
V gene: TRBV5-1
clone size: .

CDR3 DNA: TGCAGCGTTGGAACGGGGTCCTATAATTCACCCCTCCACTTT
CDR3 protein: CSVGTGSYNSPLHF
D gene: .
J gene: TRBJ1-6
V gene: TRBV29-1
clone size: .

CDR3 DNA: TGTGCCAGCAGTCCGGGACAGTGGAATTCACCCCTCCACTTT
CDR3 protein: CASSPGQWNSPLHF
D gene: TRBD1
J gene: TRBJ1-6
V gene: TRBV7-2
clone size: .

CDR3 DNA: TGCGCCAGCAGTAAAACTACACCATTGGGGCCCTACGAGCAGTACTTC
CDR3 protein: CASSKTTPLGPYEQYF
D gene: .
J gene: TRBJ2-7
V gene: TRBV23-1
clone size: few

CDR3 DNA: TGTGCCAGCCGGCGGGGAGGACCCCAAGAGACCCAGTACTTC
CDR3 protein: CASRRGGPQETQYF
D gene: .
J gene: TRBJ2-5
V gene: TRBV27
clone size: few

CDR3 DNA: TGTGCCAGCAGTTTGAATGGGGGACTCCCGAGCGAGCAGTACTTC
CDR3 protein: CASSLNGGLPSEQYF
D gene: .
J gene: TRBJ2-7
V gene: TRBV27
clone size: .

CDR3 DNA: TGTGCCAGCAGTTACTCCAGGGTGAGGGAGCAGTACTTC
CDR3 protein: CASSYSRVREQYF
D gene: .
J gene: TRBJ2-7
V gene: TRBV27
clone size: .

CDR3 DNA: TGCGCCAGCAGCTTGGAGACAGGGGCCACTGAAGCTTTCTTT
CDR3 protein: CASSLETGATEAFF
D gene: TRBD1
J gene: TRBJ1-1
V gene: TRBV5-1
clone size: .

CDR3 DNA: TGTGCCAGCAGCCGAGCAGGGATGAACACTGAAGCTTTCTTT
CDR3 protein: CASSRAGMNTEAFF
D gene: .
J gene: TRBJ1-1
V gene: TRBV14
clone size: .

CDR3 DNA: TGTGCCAGCAGGGGAGGGGATTATGAGCAGTTCTTC
CDR3 protein: CASRGGDYEQFF
D gene: TRBD2
J gene: TRBJ2-1
V gene: TRBV6-1
clone size: .

CDR3 DNA: TGTGCCAGCAGTGGGACTAGCGGGGTCTACGAGCAGTACTTC
CDR3 protein: CASSGTSGVYEQYF
D gene: TRBD2
J gene: TRBJ2-7
V gene: TRBV11-3
clone size: .

CDR3 DNA: TGTGCCAGCAGCTTCCTACCGGCGGGAGGGAGCACAGATACGCAGTATTTT
CDR3 protein: CASSFLPAGGSTDTQYF
D gene: TRBD2
J gene: TRBJ2-3
V gene: TRBV11-2
clone size: .

CDR3 DNA: TGTGCCAGCAGAGGGGACTACCTACCCACCTACGAGCAGTACTTC
CDR3 protein: CASRGDYLPTYEQYF
D gene: TRBD2
J gene: TRBJ2-7
V gene: TRBV2
clone size: once

CDR3 DNA: TGTGCCAGCAGCCCCAGTAGAGCGGTAGATACGCAGTATTTT
CDR3 protein: CASSPSRAVDTQYF
D gene: .
J gene: TRBJ2-3
V gene: TRBV11-3
clone size: .

CDR3 DNA: TGTGCCAGCAGCTTAACAGGGGATCAGCCCCAGCATTTT
CDR3 protein: CASSLTGDQPQHF
D gene: TRBD1
J gene: TRBJ1-5
V gene: TRBV7-6
clone size: .

CDR3 DNA: TGCAGTGCGACAGGGCACTACGAGCAGTACTTC
CDR3 protein: CSATGHYEQYF
D gene: TRBD1
J gene: TRBJ2-7
V gene: TRBV20-1
clone size: .

CDR3 DNA: TGCGCCAGCAGCCCGCGGTCGTCTAGCGGGAAGGATGAGCAGTTCTTC
CDR3 protein: CASSPRSSSGKDEQFF
D gene: TRBD2
J gene: TRBJ2-1
V gene: TRBV5-1
clone size: .

CDR3 DNA: TGCGCCAGCAGCTTGATAAGCGGGAGAGCCCTACGGACAGATACGCAGTATTTT
CDR3 protein: CASSLISGRALRTDTQYF
D gene: TRBD2
J gene: TRBJ2-3
V gene: TRBV5-1
clone size: .

CDR3 DNA: TGTGCCAGTAGGGAGGGACAGCATAACTATGGCTACACCTTC
CDR3 protein: CASREGQHNYGYTF
D gene: TRBD1
J gene: TRBJ1-2
V gene: TRBV19
clone size: .

CDR3 DNA: TGTGCCAGCAGTTTATCTTCCTCAGGGGGCTTTGCTGGCTACACCTTC
CDR3 protein: CASSLSSSGGFAGYTF
D gene: TRBD1
J gene: TRBJ1-2
V gene: TRBV27
clone size: .

CDR3 DNA: TGTGCCAGCAGCAAACTCGGCGGGAGGGCCTGGCCGGTCGCCGTGGCCAAAAACATTCAGTACTTC
CDR3 protein: CASSKLGGRAWPVAVAKNIQYF
D gene: .
J gene: TRBJ2-4
V gene: TRBV21-1
clone size: .

CDR3 DNA: TGTGCCAGCCTTGGACAGCTCAATCAGCCCCAGCATTTT
CDR3 protein: CASLGQLNQPQHF
D gene: .
J gene: TRBJ1-5
V gene: TRBV6-1
clone size: .

CDR3 DNA: TGTGCCAGCTCACCTCGGGTCACTGAAGCTTTCTTT
CDR3 protein: CASSPRVTEAFF
D gene: .
J gene: TRBJ1-1
V gene: TRBV18
clone size: .

CDR3 DNA: TGTGCCTGGAGTGTGTTTCCGGGACAGGGAACTCCCTACGAGCAGTACTTC
CDR3 protein: CAWSVFPGQGTPYEQYF
D gene: TRBD1
J gene: TRBJ2-7
V gene: TRBV30
clone size: .

CDR3 DNA: TGTGCCAGCAGCGTTGAGCGGAGCTACAATGAGCAGTTCTTC
CDR3 protein: CASSVERSYNEQFF
D gene: .
J gene: TRBJ2-1
V gene: TRBV9
clone size: .

CDR3 DNA: TGCGCCAGCAGCTTGGCGGGGACAACTAATGAAAAACTGTTTTTT
CDR3 protein: CASSLAGTTNEKLFF
D gene: .
J gene: TRBJ1-4
V gene: TRBV5-1
clone size: .

CDR3 DNA: TGTGCCAGCAGTGAATCGCCGGACAGGAACTATGGCTACACCTTC
CDR3 protein: CASSESPDRNYGYTF
D gene: TRBD1
J gene: TRBJ1-2
V gene: TRBV6-1
clone size: .

CDR3 DNA: TGTGCCAGCTCACCAGAATCCAGGGCAGGGATTAACTATGGCTACACCTTC
CDR3 protein: CASSPESRAGINYGYTF
D gene: .
J gene: TRBJ1-2
V gene: TRBV18
clone size: .

CDR3 DNA: TGCGCCAGCAGCCAAGTCTCCGCGGTAGCGGAGACCCAGTACTTC
CDR3 protein: CASSQVSAVAETQYF
D gene: .
J gene: TRBJ2-5
V gene: TRBV4-1
clone size: .

CDR3 DNA: TGTGCCAGCAGCTTACTCAATAGCGGGAGAATCACAGATACGCAGTATTTT
CDR3 protein: CASSLLNSGRITDTQYF
D gene: TRBD2
J gene: TRBJ2-3
V gene: TRBV5-4
clone size: few